This TCR beta chain came from a study of blood T cells in healthy people across ages. The CDR3 is 15 amino acids. Per germline, CDR1 LGHDT and CDR2 YNNKEL (reference sequence). This clonotype was detected once. Its antigen is undetermined. An end of the junction does not agree with germline; a read error may underlie this. Study-level points and caveats: Getting older went along with TCR beta diversity per million T cells dropping roughly linearly.

The authors ran a second PCR of about 6 to 11 cycles using a sample-barcoded 5' primer and a J-beta primer mix. From the 5' RACE reads, TCRdb called clonotypes with MiXCR, one entry per CDR3 protein. This table has approximately 1,000,000 distinct CDR3 sequences, around two fifths appearing once. Sequences were obtained from blood. This TCR came from a man in his late teens or twenties in good health. The chain combines TRBV3-1 with TRBJ1-2, with TRBD1 matching over 7 bases. This CDR3 is CANSQPGQTNYGYTF. The CDR3 nucleotides read TGTGCCAACAGCCAACCGGGACAGACTAACTATGGCTACACCTTC.